This entry concerns a single T cell receptor beta chain. An end of the junction differs from the germline gene, which may be a read error. This CDR3 is 16 amino acids long. Looked up from germline, CDR1 is MNHEY and CDR2 is SMNVEV (reference sequence). The record originates from a study of T-cell reconstitution after alpha-beta-depleted transplantation in children. Unique molecular identifiers were incorporated during preparation of the TCRbeta library. TCRdb re-analysed the PCR reads in MiXCR, keeping a single row per CDR3 protein. Seen here are over 400,000 distinct CDR3 sequences, 43% observed once, and the top ten hold around 29%.

This specimen consisted of PBMCs, obtained before TCRalphabeta/CD19-depleted stem cell transplant. This chain links TRBV27 with TRBJ2-7; TRBD1 might be the D (7 bases). The TCR sequence derives from a girl aged 2-9 years with aplastic anemia, due to receive a stem cell transplant. CDR3 bases: TGTACCAGCAGTCCCACAATCCCAGGGGGGACCTACGAGCAGTACTTC. Protein product: CTSSPTIPGGTYEQYF.